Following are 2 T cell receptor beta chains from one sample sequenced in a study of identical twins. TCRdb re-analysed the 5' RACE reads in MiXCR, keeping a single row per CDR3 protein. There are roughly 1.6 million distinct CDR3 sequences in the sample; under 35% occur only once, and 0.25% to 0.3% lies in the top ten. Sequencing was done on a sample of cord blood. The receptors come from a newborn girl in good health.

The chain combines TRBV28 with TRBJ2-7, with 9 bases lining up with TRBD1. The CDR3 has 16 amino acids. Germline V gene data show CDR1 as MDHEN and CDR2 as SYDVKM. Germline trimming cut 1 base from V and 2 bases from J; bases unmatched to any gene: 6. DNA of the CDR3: TGTGCCAGCAGTTTATCCGGGACAGGGTTAACCTACGAGCAGTACTTC. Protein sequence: CASSLSGTGLTYEQYF.

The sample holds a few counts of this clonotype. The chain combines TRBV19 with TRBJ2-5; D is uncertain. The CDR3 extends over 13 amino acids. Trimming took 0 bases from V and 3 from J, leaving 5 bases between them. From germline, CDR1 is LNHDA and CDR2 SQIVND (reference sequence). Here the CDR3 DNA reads TGTGCCAGTAGTATAGACAGGAAAGAGACCCAGTACTTC. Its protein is CASSIDRKETQYF.